This TCR beta chain appears in the sequencing data of a study of cytomegalovirus exposure and HLA in healthy donors. In regard to this clone: Antigen specificity is unknown.

V shed 6 bases, J shed 0 bases, and the junction held 2 bases outside the gene matches. The CDR3 loop spans 13 amino acids. Per the germline V gene, CDR1 is SQVTM and CDR2 is ANQGSEA. Findings and caveats of the study: Rare sequences made up most TCRs, while some public TCRs were found in many donors. In a later analysis, at a false discovery rate of 0.05, 15,000 to 20,000 TCR beta sequences matched HLA alleles.

A multiplex PCR was run with 60 Vbeta primers and 13 Jbeta primers. Assay used: immunoSEQ multiplex PCR; TCRdb lists only in-frame clones, some missing. The repertoire holds about 110,000 clones, with approximately 82% as singletons. Donors in the study were healthy people who gave bone marrow. The J gene is TRBJ1-1, the V gene TRBV29-1; TRBD1 matches at 9 bases. This clonotype was obtained from a man aged 35 to 55 in good health and CMV-seronegative. Material: PBMCs. CDR3 DNA: TGCAGCGTAGACAGGGGGATGAACACTGAAGCTTTCTTT. Translated, it gives CSVDRGMNTEAFF.